The 32 T cell receptor beta chains below were found in one sample sequenced in a study of a mutant IDH1 vaccine in newly diagnosed glioma (dated by TCRdb to 2020 to 2023). The time point label here, explained by the study, means: week 35, safety follow-up. Each vaccine dose, consisting of 300 ug of a 20-mer mutant IDH1 peptide in Montanide, was administered subcutaneously with topical imiquimod. No cognate antigen is known for these TCRs. Receptors were amplified or captured by the immunoSEQ multiplex PCR assay. TCRdb took this table from immuneACCESS and kept in-frame rearrangements with V and J called. Such tables lack part of the clones; where checked against another copy, unresolved V genes explain under half of the gap, and the rest is unexplained. This sample is represented by tens of thousands of clones; roughly nine tenths of them were singletons. The leading ten clones occupy 1.6% of the sample.

The sample in question was PBMCs, obtained from a glioma patient whose treatment included an IDH1 peptide vaccine. The receptors stem from a man in his forties or fifties with glioma.

The chain is built from TRBV5-1 and TRBJ1-1; 7 bases agree with TRBD1. The trim removed 0 bases at V and 1 base at J, leaving 9 bases unmatched. The CDR3 spans 17 residues. Looked up from germline, CDR1 is SGHRS and CDR2 is YFSETQ. As DNA, the CDR3 is TGCGCCAGCAGCTTGGCCTCGACAGGGAAGGAGAACACTGAAGCTTTCTTT. It specifies CASSLASTGKENTEAFF.

This chain joins TRBV9 and TRBJ2-5; D is uncertain. The CDR3 sequence is 15 residues long. Germline lookup yields CDR1 SGDLS and CDR2 YYNGEE. Trimming took 0 bases from V and 2 from J, leaving 11 bases between them. The CDR3, as DNA: TGTGCCAGCAGCGTAGGAAACCAAGCTCAAGAGACCCAGTACTTC. This codes for CASSVGNQAQETQYF.

This chain links TRBV7-8 with TRBJ2-7; 8 bases align to TRBD1. Trimming cost V 1 base and J 3 bases; bases outside gene matches: 11. CDR3 size: 17 residues. CDR1 is SGHVS and CDR2 is FQNEAQ in the germline V gene. This CDR3 is CASSLDAGGVKHYEQYF. CDR3 DNA sequence: TGTGCCAGCAGCTTAGACGCAGGGGGCGTCAAACACTACGAGCAGTACTTC.

The rearrangement uses TRBV12-5 and TRBJ2-7; possible D gene TRBD2, 5 bases. V dropped 6 bases and J dropped 2 bases, with 20 bases sitting between them. Germline values: CDR1 LGHNT, CDR2 FRNRAP. The CDR3 is made up of 16 amino acids. CDR3 in DNA: TGTGCTAGTGGCCGGTATGACGGACTTCTTACCTACGAGCAGTACTTC. Translating it yields CASGRYDGLLTYEQYF.

This clone was counted once. This chain uses TRBV4-1 with TRBJ2-5, with TRBD2 matching over 7 bases. CDR3 size: 16 residues. J gave up 1 base and V 2 bases, and 7 bases lay outside the gene matches. Germline loops: CDR1 MGHRA, CDR2 YSYEKL. The CDR3: CASSQLMGGGQETQYF. The DNA of the CDR3 is TGCGCCAGCAGCCAATTAATGGGGGGGGGCCAAGAGACCCAGTACTTC.

CDR3 DNA: TGTGCCAGCAGCCAACAGGGTCAGGGCACTGAAGCTTTCTTT. It yields the protein CASSQQGQGTEAFF. This chain uses TRBV14 with TRBJ1-1; tentatively, D is TRBD1 (5 bases). The CDR3 length is 14 residues. Trimming took off 2 bases at V and 4 bases at J, with 11 bases between the two ends. CDR1 is SGHDN, CDR2 FVKESK, per germline.

DNA for the CDR3: TGTGCCAGCAGCTTACAGGGGGCGCACGAGCAGTACTTC. It specifies CASSLQGAHEQYF. The chain joins TRBV5-6 to TRBJ2-7; TRBD1 matches at 9 bases. The germline V gene has CDR1 SGHDT and CDR2 YYEEEE. CDR3 length: 13 residues. V lost 2 bases and J lost 5; bases outside the gene matches: 2.

The gene calls are TRBV6-6 and TRBJ1-1; D not certain. V lost 5 bases to trimming and J lost 0 bases, with 10 bases between them. The CDR3 contains 14 residues. Germline lookup yields CDR1 MNHNY and CDR2 SVGAGI (reference sequence). CDR3 sequence: CASSVGRLNTEAFF. CDR3 coding DNA: TGTGCCAGCAGTGTTGGTCGTTTGAACACTGAAGCTTTCTTT.

J is TRBJ1-2 and V is TRBV6-5, with D uncertain. CDR3 length: 14 amino acids. V shed 0 bases and J shed 2 bases, with 7 bases lying between them. The germline CDR1 and CDR2 sequences are MNHEY and SVGAGI. The CDR3 DNA follows: TGTGCCAGCAGTTACTCCAACAGCAACTATGGCTACACCTTC. Encoded protein: CASSYSNSNYGYTF.

The V call is TRBV19, the J call TRBJ2-1; 8 bases map to TRBD2. The ends lost 1 base at V and 4 bases at J; junction bases unmatched: 3. The CDR3 is 15 residues long. Germline V CDR1 and CDR2: LNHDA, SQIVND (reference sequence). CDR3 sequence (DNA): TGTGCCAGTAGTATAGGTGCTAGCGGGTACAATGAGCAGTTCTTC. It encodes CASSIGASGYNEQFF.

This clone showed up just once. The chain couples TRBV5-6 to TRBJ1-2; unclear D gene. This CDR3 is built from 15 residues. The ends were cut back, 3 bases at V and 0 bases at J, with 12 bases in the middle. Germline CDR1 and CDR2: SGHDT and YYEEEE. This CDR3 reads CASSSPSSSNYGYTF. The CDR3 nucleotides read TGTGCCAGCAGCTCGCCTAGCAGCTCTAACTATGGCTACACCTTC. The variable domain in full, completed from reference TRBV5-6 and TRBJ1-2, reads DAGVTQSPTHLIKTRGQQVTLRCSPKSGHDTVSWYQQALGQGPQFIFQYYEEEERQRGNFPDRFSGHQFPNYSSELNVNALLLGDSALYLCASSSPSSSNYGYTFGSGTRLTVV.

The chain is built from TRBV5-1 and TRBJ2-1; D is ambiguous. The CDR3 runs to 14 residues. Deletions cut 0 bases from V and 9 bases from J, with 13 bases between. Per the germline V gene, CDR1 is SGHRS and CDR2 is YFSETQ. CDR3 in DNA: TGCGCCAGCAGCTTGGGTGACCTTATTGGTGAGCAGTTCTTC. It specifies CASSLGDLIGEQFF.

J is TRBJ2-2 and V is TRBV4-3; D perhaps matches TRBD1 (6 bases). The CDR3 sequence is 14 residues long. Germline-derived CDR1 and CDR2 are LGHNA and YSLEER. V was cut by 4 bases and J by 6 bases, with 12 bases left in between. The CDR3 nucleotides read TGCGCCAGCAGCCGTGAGAACAGGGCCGGGGAGCTGTTTTTT. Protein product: CASSRENRAGELFF.

The chain employs TRBV29-1 and TRBJ2-3; D perhaps matches TRBD1 (5 bases). CDR3 length equals 16 residues. V dropped 1 base and J dropped 0 bases, with 14 bases sitting between them. Germline assignment: CDR1 SQVTM and CDR2 ANQGSEA. CDR3 coding DNA: TGCAGCGTTGAAGGGGGCGGTTCCTCTAGCACAGATACGCAGTATTTT. This translates into CSVEGGGSSSTDTQYF.

The chain combines TRBV28 with TRBJ1-5, with D possibly TRBD1 on 6 matching bases. Germline V gene sequence: CDR1 MDHEN, CDR2 SYDVKM. This CDR3 comprises 12 residues. V was trimmed by 9 bases and J by 3 bases, leaving 9 bases between them. In nucleotides, the CDR3 is TGTGCCAGTCACAGGGTCAATCAGCCCCAGCATTTT. This encodes CASHRVNQPQHF.

V usage is TRBV4-1 and J usage is TRBJ2-1; D may be TRBD1 (5 bases). The V end lost 6 bases, the J end lost 4 bases, and 16 bases lay between the germline ends. This CDR3 has 15 residues. CDR1 MGHRA and CDR2 YSYEKL come from the germline V gene. CDR3 residues: CASRLQGEVYNEQFF. In DNA, the CDR3 is TGCGCCAGCAGACTCCAGGGCGAAGTTTACAATGAGCAGTTCTTC.

The V and J genes are TRBV7-8 and TRBJ1-5; a weak D match, TRBD1 (5 bases). This CDR3 is built from 13 residues. Germline CDR1 SGHVS, CDR2 FQNEAQ. V was pared by 1 base and J by 7 bases, with 8 bases between. The CDR3 here is CASSLDRSQPQHF. CDR3 coding DNA: TGTGCCAGCAGCTTAGACAGGTCCCAGCCCCAGCATTTT.

This chain connects TRBV27 to TRBJ1-5; D gene uncertain. V lost 5 bases, J lost 3 bases, and 8 bases lay in between. Germline V gene sequence: CDR1 MNHEY, CDR2 SMNVEV (reference sequence). The CDR3 is made up of 13 amino acids. CDR3 sequence (DNA): TGTGCCAGCAGTAGGTGGTCCAATCAGCCCCAGCATTTT. It specifies CASSRWSNQPQHF.

The V call is TRBV7-7, the J call TRBJ2-1; 10 nucleotides align to TRBD2. Germline V gene lookup returns CDR1 SSHAT and CDR2 FNYEAQ (reference sequence). The V gene end was trimmed by 5 bases and the J gene end by 5 bases; junction bases not matched to a gene: 3. The CDR3 contains 14 residues. The CDR3 bases are TGTGCCAGCAGCGCACTAGCGGGAAACAATGAGCAGTTCTTC. This encodes CASSALAGNNEQFF.

This clone has only a few counts. This chain joins TRBV9 and TRBJ1-4; D is uncertain. Trimming cost V 0 bases and J 5 bases, with 8 bases left between them. Per the germline V gene, CDR1 is SGDLS and CDR2 is YYNGEE. The CDR3 totals 14 residues. CDR3 in amino acids: CASSVEWGNEKLFF. CDR3 bases: TGTGCCAGCAGCGTAGAATGGGGAAATGAAAAACTGTTTTTT.

This clone was seen a few times. V usage is TRBV5-6 and J usage is TRBJ2-3, with 10 bases that match TRBD2. This CDR3 comprises 16 residues. V dropped 2 bases and J dropped 2; count of bases not matched to a gene: 5. Per the germline V gene, CDR1 is SGHDT and CDR2 is YYEEEE. The CDR3 protein is CASSLRTSGPTDTQYF. CDR3 DNA sequence: TGTGCCAGCAGCTTAAGGACTAGCGGACCCACAGATACGCAGTATTTT.

The gene calls are TRBV6-1 and TRBJ2-7; 12 nucleotides agree with TRBD2. The length of the CDR3 is 16 residues. Germline CDR1 and CDR2: MNHNS and SASEGT. With 4 bases clipped from V and 0 bases from J, the junction kept 4 bases outside the gene matches. The CDR3 bases are TGTGCCAGCAGTGCCACTAGCGGGAGGAGCTCCTACGAGCAGTACTTC. This encodes CASSATSGRSSYEQYF.

V usage is TRBV13 and J usage is TRBJ2-2; D perhaps matches TRBD1 (5 bases). Germline-derived CDR1 and CDR2 are PRHDT and FYEKMQ (reference sequence). Trimming shortened V by 5 bases and J by 6 bases, and 16 bases separated the two germline ends. The CDR3 has 15 amino acids. The CDR3 bases are TGTGCCAGCAGCGCAATCCTCCAGGGCGCCGGGGAGCTGTTTTTT. Residues: CASSAILQGAGELFF. Variable domain in full (rest from reference TRBV13 and TRBJ2-2): AAGVIQSPRHLIKEKRETATLKCYPIPRHDTVYWYQQGPGQDPQFLISFYEKMQSDKGSIPDRFSAQQFSDYHSELNMSSLELGDSALYFCASSAILQGAGELFFGEGSRLTVL.

This clone was recorded only once. The genes are TRBV6-4 and TRBJ2-7; a possible D gene is TRBD2 (6 bases). The V end lost 2 bases, the J end lost 6 bases, and 14 bases lay between the germline ends. Germline V gives CDR1 MRHNA, CDR2 SNTAGT. The CDR3 sequence is 14 residues long. The CDR3 spells CASSDVAGRGEQYF. The CDR3 DNA is TGTGCCAGCAGTGACGTCGCGGGAAGGGGCGAGCAGTACTTC.

The chain employs TRBV28 and TRBJ1-1; D is uncertain. Trimming left V 1 base short and J 5 bases short, with 8 bases between. This CDR3 region has 13 residues. Germline assignment: CDR1 MDHEN and CDR2 SYDVKM. The CDR3 here is CASSLLKRTEAFF. The CDR3 DNA reads TGTGCCAGCAGTTTATTAAAAAGGACTGAAGCTTTCTTT.

This clone was seen a few times. The CDR3 DNA follows: TGTGCCAGCAGTTACTCGGGTATAAACTATGGCTACACCTTC. Its translation: CASSYSGINYGYTF. The genes are TRBV6-6 and TRBJ1-2; D not resolved. This CDR3 spans 14 amino acids. Germline V lookup: CDR1 MNHNY, CDR2 SVGAGI (reference sequence). The V end lost 0 bases, the J end lost 2 bases, and 7 bases lay between the germline ends.

This clone was observed once. The V and J genes are TRBV4-2 and TRBJ1-1; 7 bases are a match to TRBD1. With V trimmed by 5 bases and J by 5 bases, 11 bases remained unmatched. The CDR3 has 15 amino acids. The germline V gene has CDR1 LGHNA and CDR2 YNFKEQ. The CDR3 loop is CASSFYRGANTEAFF. The CDR3 bases are TGTGCCAGCAGCTTCTACAGGGGCGCGAATACTGAAGCTTTCTTT.

The J gene is TRBJ2-2, the V gene TRBV2; 8 nucleotides match TRBD2. V shed 8 bases and J 7 bases; nucleotides not matched to a gene: 3. The CDR3 runs to 12 residues. The germline V gene encodes CDR1 SNHLY and CDR2 FYNNEI. For the CDR3, the DNA is TGTGCCAGCCGGGAGGGCTTCGGGGAGCTGTTTTTT. Its translation: CASREGFGELFF.

V gene TRBV4-2 combines with J gene TRBJ2-3; a possible D gene is TRBD2 (5 bases). Germline-derived CDR1 and CDR2 are LGHNA and YNFKEQ. V lost 0 bases and J lost 8, with 18 bases in between. The CDR3 runs to 16 residues. The CDR3 is CASSQDQAERGGTQYF. The CDR3 DNA follows: TGTGCCAGCAGCCAAGATCAAGCGGAACGAGGTGGTACGCAGTATTTT.

This clone came up once. This rearrangement joins TRBV25-1 to TRBJ1-4; D is unresolved. The CDR3 is 14 residues long. CDR1 MGHDK and CDR2 SYGVNS come from the germline V gene. With 4 bases removed from V and 6 bases from J, the gap between germline ends came to 12 bases. The CDR3 nucleotides are TGTGCCAGCAGTGTCGAGCCTAGTGATGAAAAACTGTTTTTT. Protein sequence: CASSVEPSDEKLFF.

This clone has just one count. CDR3 DNA: TGTGCCAGCAGCGTATTACAGGGGGGAGAGCAGTACTTC. Protein: CASSVLQGGEQYF. The chain uses TRBV9 and TRBJ2-7, with 8 bases that match TRBD1. Losses at the gene ends were 1 base for V and 7 bases for J; bases not matched to a gene: 4. CDR3 size: 13 residues. From germline, CDR1 is SGDLS and CDR2 YYNGEE.

This chain links TRBV6-5 with TRBJ2-7; 15 bases are shared with TRBD2. Germline-derived CDR1 and CDR2 are MNHEY and SVGAGI. CDR3 length: 14 amino acids. This CDR3 is CASSPRGGTSGGSV. Here the CDR3 DNA reads TGTGCCAGCAGTCCCCGAGGGGGGACTAGCGGGGGGTCGGTG.